This T cell receptor (beta chain) stems from a study of blood T cells in healthy people across ages (dated by TCRdb to 2015 to 2017). Background on the whole study: In model experiments, template switching captured about one uniquely barcoded TCR beta cDNA molecule for every two T cells. Using deep sequencing normalized with unique cDNA molecular identifiers, the study measured how TCR beta repertoire diversity changes with age. Donors were grouped into four age groups: young (average approximately 15 years), middle-aged (about 38), aged (about 59) and long-lived (approximately 82). To avoid experimental bias, donors of different ages were randomly spread across the sequencing lanes. Using the same blood draw, the study looked at two additional independent replicas of 1 million unique cDNA reads for two donors, one aged 18 to 30 and the other aged 80 or older. Overall study results and their limits: Estimates of total diversity from one million sequenced T cells were regarded as lower bounds and underestimates. Conclusive comparison of naive and antigen-experienced compartments was prevented by the profiling of bulk unsorted PBMCs. Because the CMV infection status of the donors was unknown, age-related changes in expanded clonotypes may potentially have been confounded. As age increased, observed TCR beta diversity per million T cells dropped in a roughly linear way, and a significant reduction was already evident by age around 41. Compared with the aged group, the long-lived group had more naive CD4+ T cells, fewer expanded clones and increased TCR diversity, suggesting age selection. Observed TCR beta diversity correlated strongly with the percentage of naive T cells measured by flow cytometry.

The donors were under 40 Caucasian individuals from Russia, aged 6 to 90 years, who were systemically healthy. Each donor gave roughly 9 milliliters of peripheral blood, drawn into EDTA-treated Vacutainer tubes. Ficoll-Paque density-gradient centrifugation was used to isolate PBMCs, with at least 6 million per sample. Total RNA, at least 6 micrograms per sample, was extracted from PBMCs with Trizol reagent. For every donor, an aliquot of PBMCs went through flow cytometry to measure the percentages of naive CD45RAhigh/CD27high T cells. CDR3 length: 16 amino acids, cysteine to phenylalanine. The entry retains the CDR3 DNA only, 48 bases that are in frame from base 1. V lost 4 bases and J lost 5 bases, and the count of bases not matched to a germline gene is 9. CDR1 and CDR2 (MDHEN, SYDVKM) derive from the germline V gene. Library preparation employed 5' RACE. The second PCR ran for roughly 6 to 11 cycles and used a J-beta primer mix along with a sample-barcoded 5' primer. A unique molecular identifier was introduced onto each TCR beta cDNA molecule by a template-switch 5' adaptor carrying 12 random nucleotides. At least 3 million CDR3-containing paired-end reads were obtained from each sample. All of the RNA was converted into first-strand cDNA using the Mint cDNA synthesis kit, with a TRBC-specific oligonucleotide serving as the primer. Following uracil-DNA glycosylase treatment, a first 18-cycle PCR with universal primers M1SS and BC2_uni_R was performed on all cDNA. Turning to the authors' computational methods: Each sample was normalized by randomly selecting 1 million high-quality reads, each carrying a distinct molecular identifier. Reads sharing molecular identifiers were discarded rather than binned into consensus sequences. MiTCR, run with a Q25 quality threshold and the strictest error-elimination algorithm, handled CDR3 identification, clonotype clustering and error correction. A nonparametric unseen species model with Euler transformation was used to estimate a lower bound on total TCR beta diversity. TCRdb itself trimmed the public reads at Q25 with fastp, ran MiXCR and retained productive beta chains. Under each unique CDR3 protein, matching rows form one entry showing the most common genes and DNA. TCRdb's processing, not the study's, gives the V and J calls here. For this sample there are 1.5 million to 2 million distinct CDR3 sequences; about two fifths appear just once. The ten largest clonotypes hold roughly 23% of the sample.

Remarks on this clonotype: What this receptor recognizes is not known. Per-base quality was not reported, and no clone a single base away is much larger than it.

The source of this sequence is a human donor in good health. The sequenced material came from blood. This receptor chain uses TRBV28 and TRBJ1-1; TRBD1 aligns with 11 central bases. The DNA sequence is as follows: TGTGCCAGCAGTTCCTTCGGACAGGGGGCATCAACTGAAGCTTTCTTT. Its amino acids are CASSSFGQGASTEAFF.